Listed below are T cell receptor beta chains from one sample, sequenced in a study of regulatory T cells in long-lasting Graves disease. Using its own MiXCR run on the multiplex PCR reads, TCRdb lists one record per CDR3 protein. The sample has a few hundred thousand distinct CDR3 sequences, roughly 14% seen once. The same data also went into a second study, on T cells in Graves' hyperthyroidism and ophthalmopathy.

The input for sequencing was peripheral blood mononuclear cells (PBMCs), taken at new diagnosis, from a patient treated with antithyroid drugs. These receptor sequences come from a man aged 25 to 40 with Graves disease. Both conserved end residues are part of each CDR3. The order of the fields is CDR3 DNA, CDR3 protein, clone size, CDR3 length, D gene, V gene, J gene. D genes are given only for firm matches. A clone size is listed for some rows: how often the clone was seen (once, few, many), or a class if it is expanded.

CDR3 DNA: TGCAGCGTTGATGCAGGCTCCTACAATGAGCAGTTCTTC
CDR3 protein: CSVDAGSYNEQFF
clone size: few
CDR3 length: 13
D gene: -
V gene: TRBV29-1
J gene: TRBJ2-1

CDR3 DNA: TGTGCCAGCAGCGAGACAACTCGCTACACCTTC
CDR3 protein: CASSETTRYTF
clone size: many
CDR3 length: 11
D gene: -
V gene: TRBV7-2
J gene: TRBJ1-2

CDR3 DNA: TGCAGTGCTAGGGGGGTGCAGGGGAGGAATCAGCCCCAGCATTTT
CDR3 protein: CSARGVQGRNQPQHF
clone size: few
CDR3 length: 15
D gene: -
V gene: TRBV20-1
J gene: TRBJ1-5

CDR3 DNA: TGTGCCAGCAGCTTTCCGGTGTTCTTC
CDR3 protein: CASSFPVFF
clone size: few
CDR3 length: 9
D gene: -
V gene: TRBV7-9
J gene: TRBJ2-1

CDR3 DNA: TGTGCCAGCAGCGTGGGTAGTGTGGGAGGGGGTGAGCAGTTCTTC
CDR3 protein: CASSVGSVGGGEQFF
clone size: -
CDR3 length: 15
D gene: -
V gene: TRBV9
J gene: TRBJ2-1

CDR3 DNA: TGCAGCGTTTTTCTCTATACGCAGTATTTT
CDR3 protein: CSVFLYTQYF
clone size: few
CDR3 length: 10
D gene: -
V gene: TRBV29-1
J gene: TRBJ2-3

CDR3 DNA: TGTGCCAGCAGTGAATATATGGCAGGGGGACAGGACTTC
CDR3 protein: CASSEYMAGGQDF
clone size: -
CDR3 length: 13
D gene: TRBD1
V gene: TRBV25-1
J gene: TRBJ2-7

CDR3 DNA: TGTGCCACCTCCGGGGACAGGGGTTTGAATGAGCAGTTCTTC
CDR3 protein: CATSGDRGLNEQFF
clone size: many
CDR3 length: 14
D gene: TRBD1
V gene: TRBV24-1
J gene: TRBJ2-1

CDR3 DNA: TGTGCCAGCAGTGCGTCGGGACTCCCAGATACGCAGTATTTT
CDR3 protein: CASSASGLPDTQYF
clone size: many
CDR3 length: 14
D gene: -
V gene: TRBV2
J gene: TRBJ2-3

CDR3 DNA: TGTGCCAGCCTTAGGGGGACTGAAGCTTTCTTT
CDR3 protein: CASLRGTEAFF
clone size: many
CDR3 length: 11
D gene: -
V gene: TRBV6-2/TRBV6-3
J gene: TRBJ1-1

CDR3 DNA: TGTGCCAGCAGTTCTAGCGGGGGGAACAATGAGCAGTTCTTC
CDR3 protein: CASSSSGGNNEQFF
clone size: many
CDR3 length: 14
D gene: TRBD2
V gene: TRBV12-3/TRBV12-4
J gene: TRBJ2-1

CDR3 DNA: TGCAGTGCTAGTTACGTGGATCAGCCCCAGCATTTT
CDR3 protein: CSASYVDQPQHF
clone size: many
CDR3 length: 12
D gene: -
V gene: TRBV20-1
J gene: TRBJ1-5

CDR3 DNA: TGTGCCGACGACAGGGGAGAGGACTACGAGCAGTACTTC
CDR3 protein: CADDRGEDYEQYF
clone size: -
CDR3 length: 13
D gene: TRBD1
V gene: TRBV11-3
J gene: TRBJ2-7

CDR3 DNA: TGCAGTGCTCCGGAAGGGGCCAGCACAGATACGCAGTATTTT
CDR3 protein: CSAPEGASTDTQYF
clone size: few
CDR3 length: 14
D gene: -
V gene: TRBV20-1
J gene: TRBJ2-3

CDR3 DNA: TGTGCCAGCAGCCCCCTGGCTTCGGACCTCAAAGGATACTTC
CDR3 protein: CASSPLASDLKGYF
clone size: -
CDR3 length: 14
D gene: -
V gene: TRBV11-2
J gene: TRBJ2-7

CDR3 DNA: TGTGCCAGCAGCTTAGAGGGGACAGGGTATGGCTACACCTTC
CDR3 protein: CASSLEGTGYGYTF
clone size: many
CDR3 length: 14
D gene: TRBD1
V gene: TRBV7-2
J gene: TRBJ1-2

CDR3 DNA: TGTGCCAGCCGTTCCGGGACAGGGGGCGCGGGGGCCAACGTCCTGACTTTC
CDR3 protein: CASRSGTGGAGANVLTF
clone size: few
CDR3 length: 17
D gene: TRBD1
V gene: TRBV6-5
J gene: TRBJ2-6

CDR3 DNA: TGCAGCGTTGACTCTCCTCTAGCGGGAGTTAAGCGTACGCAGTATTTT
CDR3 protein: CSVDSPLAGVKRTQYF
clone size: few
CDR3 length: 16
D gene: TRBD2
V gene: TRBV29-1
J gene: TRBJ2-3

CDR3 DNA: TGCAGTGCTAGTAGGGGGAGGGCCCGCGGGGAGCTGTTTTTT
CDR3 protein: CSASRGRARGELFF
clone size: -
CDR3 length: 14
D gene: -
V gene: TRBV20-1
J gene: TRBJ2-2

CDR3 DNA: TGCAGCGTTGCCCGCAGGGACCCCCTCAATGAGCAGTTCTTC
CDR3 protein: CSVARRDPLNEQFF
clone size: many
CDR3 length: 14
D gene: -
V gene: TRBV29-1
J gene: TRBJ2-1

CDR3 DNA: TGTGCCAGCAGCCCTCCAATTAGCGGGAACAATGAGCAGTTCTTC
CDR3 protein: CASSPPISGNNEQFF
clone size: few
CDR3 length: 15
D gene: TRBD2
V gene: TRBV7-9
J gene: TRBJ2-1

CDR3 DNA: TGTGCCAGCAGTTTCGGACTAGCGGCCACGTACAATGAGCAGTTCTTC
CDR3 protein: CASSFGLAATYNEQFF
clone size: many
CDR3 length: 16
D gene: TRBD2
V gene: TRBV12-3/TRBV12-4
J gene: TRBJ2-1

CDR3 DNA: TGTGCCAGCTCACGTGGACAGGGCGCTCAGCCCCAGCATTTT
CDR3 protein: CASSRGQGAQPQHF
clone size: -
CDR3 length: 14
D gene: TRBD1
V gene: TRBV18
J gene: TRBJ1-5

CDR3 DNA: TGTGCCAGCAGCCCAGCCCCCACCGGGGAGCTGTTTTTT
CDR3 protein: CASSPAPTGELFF
clone size: -
CDR3 length: 13
D gene: -
V gene: TRBV7-9
J gene: TRBJ2-2

CDR3 DNA: TGTGCCAGCAGCCGGAGCGTAGTCGAGACCCAGTACTTC
CDR3 protein: CASSRSVVETQYF
clone size: many
CDR3 length: 13
D gene: -
V gene: TRBV7-2
J gene: TRBJ2-5

CDR3 DNA: TGTGCCTGGAGTAGAGGGACTGCCCGGGCATCCGACGAGCAGTACTTC
CDR3 protein: CAWSRGTARASDEQYF
clone size: many
CDR3 length: 16
D gene: -
V gene: TRBV30
J gene: TRBJ2-7

CDR3 DNA: TGCGCCAGCAGCCCCTTAGCGGGTAGAACGTACAATGAGCAGTTCTTC
CDR3 protein: CASSPLAGRTYNEQFF
clone size: many
CDR3 length: 16
D gene: TRBD2
V gene: TRBV5-1
J gene: TRBJ2-1

CDR3 DNA: TGTGCCAGCATTACCCAGGGGATGAGTGAAGCTTTCTTT
CDR3 protein: CASITQGMSEAFF
clone size: -
CDR3 length: 13
D gene: -
V gene: TRBV6-1
J gene: TRBJ1-1

CDR3 DNA: TGTGCCAGCAGCTTAAACGTGAACGATGAGCAGTTCTTC
CDR3 protein: CASSLNVNDEQFF
clone size: -
CDR3 length: 13
D gene: -
V gene: TRBV11-3
J gene: TRBJ2-1

CDR3 DNA: TGCAGTGCTAGTCAGGGGGCCCTCACAGATACGCAGTATTTT
CDR3 protein: CSASQGALTDTQYF
clone size: many
CDR3 length: 14
D gene: TRBD1
V gene: TRBV20-1
J gene: TRBJ2-3

CDR3 DNA: TGTGCCAGCAGCGACCAGCGGGAGGGCCCTCCCGAGCAGTACTTC
CDR3 protein: CASSDQREGPPEQYF
clone size: few
CDR3 length: 15
D gene: TRBD2
V gene: TRBV7-2
J gene: TRBJ2-7

CDR3 DNA: TGTGCCAGCAGCTTACCTAGCGTCCACACCGGGGAGCTGTTTTTT
CDR3 protein: CASSLPSVHTGELFF
clone size: -
CDR3 length: 15
D gene: -
V gene: TRBV5-5
J gene: TRBJ2-2

CDR3 DNA: TGCAGTGCTAAAGCGGGAGTTGACGAGCAGTACTTC
CDR3 protein: CSAKAGVDEQYF
clone size: few
CDR3 length: 12
D gene: TRBD2
V gene: TRBV20-1
J gene: TRBJ2-7

CDR3 DNA: TGCAGTGCCGACTTGGGGGCATCCTACAATGAGCAGTTCTTC
CDR3 protein: CSADLGASYNEQFF
clone size: few
CDR3 length: 14
D gene: -
V gene: TRBV20-1
J gene: TRBJ2-1

CDR3 DNA: TGTGCCAGCAGCTTACCAAGGACTAGCGGGAGGCACAATGAGCAGTTCTTC
CDR3 protein: CASSLPRTSGRHNEQFF
clone size: few
CDR3 length: 17
D gene: TRBD2
V gene: TRBV7-6
J gene: TRBJ2-1

CDR3 DNA: TGCGCCAGTTTCCTGAGGGAGGGGAACACTGAAGCTTTCTTT
CDR3 protein: CASFLREGNTEAFF
clone size: many
CDR3 length: 14
D gene: -
V gene: TRBV5-1
J gene: TRBJ1-1

CDR3 DNA: TGTGCCAGCAGTGAACGACTAGCGGGAGGGCCTTCCGGGGAGCTGTTTTTT
CDR3 protein: CASSERLAGGPSGELFF
clone size: -
CDR3 length: 17
D gene: TRBD2
V gene: TRBV2
J gene: TRBJ2-2

CDR3 DNA: TGTGCCAGCAGTTACGGGACTAGCGGGAGAAGCTCCTACGAGCAGTACTTC
CDR3 protein: CASSYGTSGRSSYEQYF
clone size: many
CDR3 length: 17
D gene: TRBD2
V gene: TRBV6-2/TRBV6-3
J gene: TRBJ2-7

CDR3 DNA: TGTGCCAGCTCACCGTTACTAGCGGAATTTAACGAGCAGTACTTC
CDR3 protein: CASSPLLAEFNEQYF
clone size: few
CDR3 length: 15
D gene: TRBD2
V gene: TRBV18
J gene: TRBJ2-7

CDR3 DNA: TGTGCCAGCAACAGGGACACCGGGGAGCTGTTTTTT
CDR3 protein: CASNRDTGELFF
clone size: few
CDR3 length: 12
D gene: -
V gene: TRBV6-2/TRBV6-3
J gene: TRBJ2-2

CDR3 DNA: TGTGCCAGCAGCTTGTATTGGGCATCTCGCAATCAGCCCCAGCATTTT
CDR3 protein: CASSLYWASRNQPQHF
clone size: many
CDR3 length: 16
D gene: -
V gene: TRBV5-6
J gene: TRBJ1-5